These 3 T cell receptor beta chains were all obtained from the same sample, sequenced in a study of T cell changes during pregnancy in multiple sclerosis. TCRdb's table, derived via immunoSEQ multiplex PCR, lists solely in-frame clones and lacks some. The data hold approximately 93,000 clones, with approximately 89% observed a single time. Here the sequenced sample was peripheral blood, taken before pregnancy. These receptor sequences come from a female donor with multiple sclerosis, enrolled in a pregnancy study.

In nucleotides, the CDR3 is TGTGCCAGCAGTTCGGGACAGAGCCAAGAGACCCAGTACTTC. Protein sequence: CASSSGQSQETQYF. This sequence joins TRBV6-6 and TRBJ2-5; 7 bases align to TRBD1. This CDR3 region has 14 residues. After removal of 4 bases from V and 1 base from J, the junction contained 3 bases not matched to a gene. Germline V lookup: CDR1 MNHNY, CDR2 SVGAGI (reference sequence).

The chain is built from TRBV19 and TRBJ2-1; 10 bases are shared with TRBD2. The CDR3 contains 15 residues. Per germline, CDR1 LNHDA and CDR2 SQIVND (reference sequence). Trimming removed 3 bases from V and 8 bases from J; junction bases left unmatched: 7. Here the CDR3 DNA reads TGTGCCAGTAGTATTAGTAGCGGGGGGAGCTATGAGCAGTTCTTC. Amino acids: CASSISSGGSYEQFF.

This rearrangement joins TRBV5-1 to TRBJ2-7, with 7 bases matching TRBD1. V shed 3 bases, J shed 7 bases, and the junction held 13 bases outside the gene matches. This CDR3 spans 15 amino acids. Germline CDR1 is SGHRS and CDR2 is YFSETQ. The CDR3 protein is CASSWTGVGLGEQYF. The CDR3 bases are TGCGCCAGCAGCTGGACAGGAGTGGGATTGGGGGAGCAGTACTTC. Together with reference TRBV5-1 and TRBJ2-7, the CDR3 gives the full variable domain: KAGVTQTPRYLIKTRGQQVTLSCSPISGHRSVSWYQQTPGQGLQFLFEYFSETQRNKGNFPGRFSGRQFSNSRSEMNVSTLELGDSALYLCASSWTGVGLGEQYFGPGTRLTVT.